The 30 T cell receptor beta chains listed next were all sequenced from one sample in a study of blood T cell repertoires in COVID-19. Using immunoSEQ multiplex PCR, the repertoire was profiled, and TCRdb retains in-frame clones only, with some absent. The sample shows approximately 160,000 clones, approximately 80% of them seen only once. The sequenced sample was peripheral blood. The receptors were gathered from a man in his fifties or sixties with acute or convalescent COVID-19.

This clone came up once. This sequence joins TRBV7-9 and TRBJ2-3; 7 bases match TRBD2. With V trimmed by 5 bases and J by 0 bases, 8 bases remained unmatched. This CDR3 has 16 residues. Germline values: CDR1 SEHNR, CDR2 FQNEAQ (reference sequence). CDR3 protein: CASSARSGVSTDTQYF. The CDR3 DNA reads TGTGCCAGCAGCGCAAGGAGCGGGGTTAGCACAGATACGCAGTATTTT.

The chain couples TRBV2 to TRBJ1-2, with TRBD1 as a possible D gene (5 bases). V lost 2 bases to trimming and J lost 4 bases, with 14 bases between them. Germline lookup yields CDR1 SNHLY and CDR2 FYNNEI. This CDR3 comprises 15 residues. CDR3 loop: CASSESGQGLYGYTF. CDR3 DNA sequence: TGTGCCAGCAGTGAATCGGGGCAGGGACTCTATGGCTACACCTTC.

The chain joins TRBV19 to TRBJ1-1; 7 bases line up with TRBD1. The CDR3 totals 15 residues. Trimming removed 1 base from V and 3 bases from J; junction bases left unmatched: 5. Germline values: CDR1 LNHDA, CDR2 SQIVND (reference sequence). The CDR3 reads CASSIGDSPHTEAFF. The DNA for the CDR3 is TGTGCCAGTAGTATAGGGGACAGTCCTCACACTGAAGCTTTCTTT. Variable domain in full (rest from reference TRBV19 and TRBJ1-1): DGGITQSPKYLFRKEGQNVTLSCEQNLNHDAMYWYRQDPGQGLRLIYYSQIVNDFQKGDIAEGYSVSREKKESFPLTVTSAQKNPTAFYLCASSIGDSPHTEAFFGQGTRLTVV.

V usage is TRBV10-3 and J usage is TRBJ1-5, with TRBD1 identical over 7 bases. Germline CDR1 reads ENHRY; CDR2 reads SYGVKD. V lost 2 bases, J lost 2 bases, and 3 bases stayed unmatched. This CDR3 region has 15 residues. CDR3 amino acids: CAISEPDRGNQPQHF. The CDR3, as DNA: TGTGCCATCAGTGAGCCTGACAGGGGCAATCAGCCCCAGCATTTT.

The rearrangement links TRBV6-1 to TRBJ1-1, with D perhaps matching TRBD1 (5 bases). V shed 0 bases and J shed 11 bases, with 13 bases lying between them. Per germline, CDR1 MNHNS and CDR2 SASEGT. The CDR3 has 13 amino acids. CDR3 sequence (DNA): TGTGCCAGCAGTGAAGCTCGGGGGTCGGGCGCTTTCTTT. This translates into CASSEARGSGAFF.

The gene calls are TRBV6-6 and TRBJ2-3; 9 bases align to TRBD1. Germline CDR1 reads MNHNY; CDR2 reads SVGAGI (reference sequence). The CDR3 sequence is 17 residues long. J gave up 5 bases and V 5 bases, and 14 bases lay outside the gene matches. CDR3 sequence: CASSPASGTGSGDTQYF. The CDR3 region has the DNA TGTGCCAGCAGTCCCGCTTCCGGGACAGGGAGTGGAGATACGCAGTATTTT.

The rearrangement links TRBV10-1 to TRBJ2-3, with a tentative D call TRBD1 (5 bases). The CDR3 runs 15 residues. The germline gives CDR1 WNHNN, CDR2 SYGVQD (reference sequence). The V end was cut by 2 bases, the J end by 1 base, with 10 bases between. The CDR3 DNA reads as TGCGCCAGCAGTGAGCCAGGGCTTGGCACAGATACGCAGTATTTT. The encoded protein is CASSEPGLGTDTQYF.

The chain carries TRBV5-4 and TRBJ2-3; the match to TRBD1 covers 11 bases. CDR1 SGHNT and CDR2 YYREEE come from the germline V gene (reference sequence). This CDR3 spans 15 amino acids. Trimming took 4 bases from V and 4 from J; bases not matched to a gene: 5. The CDR3 DNA reads TGTGCCAGCAGCCTGGACAGGGGGCGCCCAGATACGCAGTATTTT. Translated: CASSLDRGRPDTQYF. The complete variable domain, with remaining parts taken from reference TRBV5-4 and TRBJ2-3, reads ETGVTQSPTHLIKTRGQQVTLRCSSQSGHNTVSWYQQALGQGPQFIFQYYREEENGRGNFPPRFSGLQFPNYSSELNVNALELDDSALYLCASSLDRGRPDTQYFGPGTRLTVL.

This clone was recorded only once. The chain uses TRBV9 and TRBJ2-1; a possible D gene is TRBD1 (5 bases). The ends were cut back, 3 bases at V and 9 bases at J, with 13 bases in the middle. Germline CDR1 is SGDLS and CDR2 is YYNGEE. There are 13 residues in the CDR3. CDR3 in DNA: TGTGCCAGCAGCGGGCCACAGGCGGCTGAGCAGTTCTTC. This sequence encodes CASSGPQAAEQFF.

This CDR3 reads CASSLFDRAEAFF. The CDR3, as DNA: TGTGCCAGCAGCTTGTTTGACAGGGCTGAAGCTTTCTTT. V gene TRBV5-4 combines with J gene TRBJ1-1; 7 bases align to TRBD1. The trim removed 1 base at V and 6 bases at J, leaving 3 bases unmatched. The CDR3 spans 13 residues. Germline-derived CDR1 and CDR2 are SGHNT and YYREEE (reference sequence).

Only one count was recorded for this clone. J is TRBJ2-1 and V is TRBV5-1; D possibly corresponds to TRBD1 (6 bases). Deletions cut 3 bases from V and 3 bases from J, with 16 bases between. This CDR3 comprises 16 residues. Germline CDR1 SGHRS, CDR2 YFSETQ. The CDR3 spells CASSSTSGRGYNEQFF. The DNA of the CDR3 is TGCGCCAGCAGCTCAACGTCTGGCAGGGGCTACAATGAGCAGTTCTTC.

The chain combines TRBV7-2 with TRBJ2-5, with a weak D call TRBD1 (5 bases). Deletions cut 1 base from V and 4 bases from J, with 13 bases between. CDR1 SGHTA and CDR2 FQGNSA come from the germline V gene. There are 15 residues in the CDR3. The CDR3 loop is CASSLGRQGRETQYF. DNA for the CDR3: TGTGCCAGCAGCTTAGGCCGGCAGGGAAGAGAGACCCAGTACTTC.

This clone was seen a single time. The rearrangement uses TRBV3-1 (or the pseudogene TRBV3-2) and TRBJ1-1, with D uncertain. V lost 2 bases, J lost 0 bases, and 4 bases lay in between. Germline V CDR1 and CDR2: LGHDT, YNNKEL (reference sequence). The CDR3 has 13 residues. The CDR3 nucleotides read TGTGCCAGCAGCCAAAGAGTGAACACTGAAGCTTTCTTT. Its translation: CASSQRVNTEAFF.

V usage is TRBV5-6 and J usage is TRBJ2-7; 7 bases are shared with TRBD1. In germline, CDR1 is SGHDT, CDR2 YYEEEE. The CDR3 totals 14 residues. After removal of 3 bases from V and 3 bases from J, the junction contained 6 bases not matched to a gene. The CDR3 DNA is TGTGCCAGCAGCTCGGGGACAGCCATCTACGAGCAGTACTTC. Protein sequence: CASSSGTAIYEQYF.

The gene calls are TRBV7-8 and TRBJ1-2; weak D call: TRBD1 (6 bases). The CDR3 contains 16 residues. Germline V gene data show CDR1 as SGHVS and CDR2 as FQNEAQ. Trimming stripped 5 bases from V and 2 bases from J, with 18 bases between. The DNA of the CDR3 is TGTGCCAGCAGCGCCCGCCCCGCAGGGGAAAACTATGGCTACACCTTC. Protein sequence: CASSARPAGENYGYTF.

The CDR3 DNA is TGTGCCAGCAGCCGTGAGGACAGGGCTTCGGGAACTGAAGCTTTCTTT. The encoded protein is CASSREDRASGTEAFF. The rearrangement links TRBV7-3 to TRBJ1-1; 8 bases align to TRBD1. V shed 5 bases, J shed 5 bases, and the junction held 13 bases outside the gene matches. CDR1 and CDR2 (germline): SGHTA, FQGTGA. CDR3 length equals 16 residues.

This clone was observed a few times. V and J are TRBV11-3 and TRBJ2-3; the match to TRBD2 covers 16 bases. The CDR3 has 14 amino acids. The germline CDR1 and CDR2 sequences are SGHNT and YENEEA. Trimming cost V 3 bases and J 14 bases; bases outside gene matches: 5. CDR3 in DNA: TGTGCCAGCAGCTTGGGACTAGCGGGGGGGCAAAGGTATTTT. It codes for CASSLGLAGGQRYF.

This chain joins TRBV5-1 and TRBJ1-6; D is uncertain. The germline V gene has CDR1 SGHRS and CDR2 YFSETQ. Trimming shortened V by 4 bases and J by 7 bases, and 12 bases separated the two germline ends. CDR3 length: 14 amino acids. CDR3 DNA: TGCGCCAGCAGCGACGGGTCGTACAATTCACCCCTCCACTTT. It specifies CASSDGSYNSPLHF.

This clone appeared once. Other DNA sequences in the sample encode the same CDR3. The CDR3 DNA reads as TGTGCCAGCAGTTTAGGACAGAACACTGAAGCTTTCTTT. Protein: CASSLGQNTEAFF. The chain joins TRBV12-3 or TRBV12-4 to TRBJ1-1; D remains ambiguous. The CDR3 consists of 13 residues. V was clipped by 1 base and J by 1 base, with 4 bases between them.

The chain carries TRBV12-5 and TRBJ1-1; perhaps TRBD1 as D (5 bases). This CDR3 spans 15 amino acids. Germline V lookup: CDR1 LGHNT, CDR2 FRNRAP. Deletions cut 0 bases from V and 5 bases from J, with 13 bases between. This CDR3 reads CASGLVGRDRTEAFF. The CDR3 DNA is TGTGCTAGTGGTTTGGTTGGCAGGGATAGAACTGAAGCTTTCTTT.

This clone was seen a few times. V is TRBV3-1 (or the pseudogene TRBV3-2) and J is TRBJ1-1, with D unclear. There are 14 residues in the CDR3. From germline, CDR1 is LGHDT and CDR2 YNNKEL (reference sequence). V was shortened by 4 bases and J by 1 base, with 10 bases between the two germline ends. CDR3 bases: TGTGCCAGCAGCCTCGGACGGGGGAACACTGAAGCTTTCTTT. Its protein is CASSLGRGNTEAFF.

The chain couples TRBV9 to TRBJ2-1; TRBD1 matches 10 bases. CDR1 and CDR2 (germline): SGDLS, YYNGEE. The CDR3 sequence is 14 residues long. The V and J ends lost 5 bases and 4 bases, in that order; junction bases with no gene match: 3. The CDR3 DNA sequence: TGTGCCAGCAGTCAGGGACAGGGGTACAATGAGCAGTTCTTC. Translating it yields CASSQGQGYNEQFF. Full variable domain (outside the CDR3, taken from reference TRBV9 and TRBJ2-1): DSGVTQTPKHLITATGQRVTLRCSPRSGDLSVYWYQQSLDQGLQFLIQYYNGEERAKGNILERFSAQQFPDLHSELNLSSLELGDSALYFCASSQGQGYNEQFFGPGTRLTVL.

The chain combines TRBV9 with TRBJ2-3; 7 bases match TRBD1. V lost 3 bases to trimming and J lost 5 bases; unmatched junction nucleotides: 9. The germline V gene has CDR1 SGDLS and CDR2 YYNGEE. The CDR3 is made up of 15 amino acids. The CDR3 nucleotides read TGTGCCAGCAGCGGTGGAACAGGGGCAGGAGATACGCAGTATTTT. Translation: CASSGGTGAGDTQYF.

This clone turned up a few times. The rearrangement joins TRBV5-4 to TRBJ2-7, with a weak D call TRBD2 (6 bases). V was clipped by 4 bases and J by 2 bases, with 16 bases between them. The CDR3 extends over 15 amino acids. CDR1 is SGHNT and CDR2 is YYREEE in the germline V gene (reference sequence). The CDR3 DNA sequence: TGTGCCAGCAGCGGCGGGACGCGTGTCCCCTACGAGCAGTACTTC. Its translation is CASSGGTRVPYEQYF.

The rearrangement links TRBV7-2 to TRBJ1-5; D gene unclear. Trimming removed 5 bases at V and 10 bases at J, with 15 bases between. This CDR3 contains 13 residues. Per the germline V gene, CDR1 is SGHTA and CDR2 is FQGNSA. The CDR3 loop is CASSLNPEPPQHF. As DNA, the CDR3 is TGTGCCAGCAGCCTAAATCCCGAGCCACCCCAGCATTTT.

V usage is TRBV14 and J usage is TRBJ2-5; 8 nucleotides line up with TRBD2. The CDR3 is 14 residues long. V dropped 2 bases and J dropped 7; count of bases not matched to a gene: 6. Germline V gene data show CDR1 as SGHDN and CDR2 as FVKESK. This CDR3 reads CASSQSLAGGTQYF. The CDR3 region has the DNA TGTGCCAGCAGCCAATCGCTAGCGGGTGGGACCCAGTACTTC. Full variable domain (outside the CDR3, taken from reference TRBV14 and TRBJ2-5): EAGVTQFPSHSVIEKGQTVTLRCDPISGHDNLYWYRRVMGKEIKFLLHFVKESKQDESGMPNNRFLAERTGGTYSTLKVQPAELEDSGVYFCASSQSLAGGTQYFGPGTRLLVL.

The rearrangement uses TRBV29-1 and TRBJ2-7; TRBD2 matches at 10 bases. After removal of 1 base from V and 3 bases from J, the junction contained 6 bases not matched to a gene. Germline-derived CDR1 and CDR2 are SQVTM and ANQGSEA. This CDR3 comprises 15 residues. CDR3 bases: TGCAGCGTTGAAGGGCTAGCGGGGGCCAGCTACGAGCAGTACTTC. This translates into CSVEGLAGASYEQYF.

The chain couples TRBV24-1 to TRBJ1-1; 9 bases align to TRBD1. From germline, CDR1 is KGHDR and CDR2 SFDVKD. CDR3 length: 16 amino acids. The trim removed 5 bases at V and 2 bases at J, leaving 8 bases unmatched. CDR3 bases: TGTGCCACCAGTGTCCTCCCGGGACAGGGAAACACTGAAGCTTTCTTT. Translating it yields CATSVLPGQGNTEAFF.

The V gene is TRBV12-3 or TRBV12-4, the J gene TRBJ2-2; D is unclear. V was clipped by 4 bases and J by 7 bases, with 4 bases between them. The CDR3 is 11 residues long. As DNA, the CDR3 is TGTGCCAGCAGTTACAACGGGGAGCTGTTTTTT. It translates to CASSYNGELFF.

The chain is built from TRBV6-6 and TRBJ2-5; D is possibly TRBD1 (5 bases). Germline V gives CDR1 MNHNY, CDR2 SVGAGI (reference sequence). V was shortened by 2 bases and J by 2 bases, with 15 bases between the two germline ends. The CDR3 loop spans 16 amino acids. CDR3 residues: CASSYEVGRYQETQYF. DNA of the CDR3: TGTGCCAGCAGTTACGAGGTGGGGCGTTATCAAGAGACCCAGTACTTC.